These 28 T cell receptor beta chains originate from one sample sequenced in a study of vaccination and CD4 T cells after COVID-19. The treatment was: roughly ten-day PBMC culture with coronavirus spike peptide pools or control peptides (ViraFEST assay). These receptors' antigens are unknown. The Oncomine TCR Beta short-read assay generated sequence data from the DNA of cultured CD4+ T cells. TCRdb re-called the PCR reads with MiXCR, one entry per CDR3 protein. The table has 18,000 or so distinct CDR3 sequences, roughly two fifths seen once. Sequenced material: CD4+ T cells from blood, cultured in vitro, taken before SARS-CoV-2 vaccination. The receptor set was obtained from a human donor who received a COVID-19 vaccine.

V gene TRBV7-2 combines with J gene TRBJ2-1, with TRBD2 identical over 12 bases. The CDR3 is made up of 18 amino acids. Trimming removed 4 bases from V and 8 bases from J; junction bases left unmatched: 15. The germline gives CDR1 SGHTA, CDR2 FQGNSA. In DNA form, the CDR3 reads TGTGCCAGCAGCTCCCGCCCTAGCGGGGGGGCGTCTCAGGATGAGCAGTTCTTC. Translation gives CASSSRPSGGASQDEQFF. Drawing the rest from reference TRBV7-2 and TRBJ2-1, the complete variable domain is GAGVSQSPSNKVTEKGKDVELRCDPISGHTALYWYRQSLGQGLEFLIYFQGNSAPDKSGLPSDRFSAERTGGSVSTLTIQRTQQEDSAVYLCASSSRPSGGASQDEQFFGPGTRLTVL.

This clonotype was detected only a few times. The rearrangement joins TRBV5-1 to TRBJ1-1; D might be TRBD1 (5 bases). Trimming cost V 0 bases and J 1 base, with 7 bases left between them. In germline, CDR1 is SGHRS, CDR2 YFSETQ. CDR3 length: 14 residues. CDR3 in amino acids: CASSLVTGNTEAFF. The CDR3 nucleotides read TGCGCCAGCAGCTTGGTTACAGGGAACACTGAAGCTTTCTTT.

This clonotype was picked up a small number of times. J is TRBJ1-2 and V is TRBV2; no clear D. The germline V and J ends were trimmed by 4 bases and 7 bases, with 10 bases remaining between them. Germline V gene lookup returns CDR1 SNHLY and CDR2 FYNNEI. The CDR3 spans 12 residues. CDR3 amino acids: CASSGSGFGYTF. CDR3 DNA: TGTGCCAGCAGTGGGTCGGGGTTTGGCTACACCTTC.

This clonotype was seen a handful of times. CDR3 amino acids: CASSFSRVQGYTF. In DNA, the CDR3 is TGTGCCAGCAGCTTTTCAAGGGTTCAGGGCTACACCTTC. The rearrangement links TRBV7-2 to TRBJ1-2, with D hard to call. From germline, CDR1 is SGHTA and CDR2 FQGNSA. The CDR3 totals 13 residues. The V end was cut by 3 bases, the J end by 8 bases, with 13 bases between.

The J gene is TRBJ2-4, the V gene TRBV7-2, with D hard to call. The CDR3 totals 11 residues. V lost 1 base and J lost 8, with 3 bases in between. Germline-derived CDR1 and CDR2 are SGHTA and FQGNSA. The chain's CDR3 is CASSLVDIQYF. The CDR3 nucleotides are TGTGCCAGCAGCTTAGTGGACATTCAGTACTTC.

This rearrangement joins TRBV4-2 to TRBJ1-5; D is perhaps TRBD1 (5 bases). The CDR3 is made up of 18 amino acids. V was shortened by 4 bases and J by 0 bases, with 19 bases between the two germline ends. Germline V lookup: CDR1 LGHNA, CDR2 YNFKEQ. The CDR3 DNA follows: TGTGCCAGCAGCCGAAGGGCTAGGGCAGGGAATAGCAATCAGCCCCAGCATTTT. It encodes CASSRRARAGNSNQPQHF.

The V call is TRBV7-8, the J call TRBJ2-7; no definite D call. This CDR3 is built from 14 residues. Looked up from germline, CDR1 is SGHVS and CDR2 is FQNEAQ. With 0 bases removed from V and 3 bases from J, the gap between germline ends came to 9 bases. The chain's CDR3 is CASSLAGSGYEQYF. Here the CDR3 DNA reads TGTGCCAGCAGCTTAGCAGGGTCCGGCTACGAGCAGTACTTC.

This clonotype was seen a single time. V and J are TRBV12-1 and TRBJ1-1; TRBD1, as called in the table, went unchecked against the DNA. TRBV12-1 is reported as a pseudogene. The CDR3 has 17 residues. The CDR3 here is CASSSPAGDLDRGKAFF. CDR3 coding DNA: TGTGCCAGCAGCTCTCCCGCGGGCGACTTAGACAGGGGGAAAGCTTTCTTT.

The J gene is TRBJ1-1, the V gene TRBV7-9, with D unresolved. The CDR3 is made up of 13 amino acids. V was pared by 5 bases and J by 4 bases, with 11 bases between. The germline CDR1 and CDR2 sequences are SEHNR and FQNEAQ (reference sequence). CDR3 nucleotide sequence: TGTGCCAGCAGCCCGTTCGGATCCACTGAAGCTTTCTTT. Translated: CASSPFGSTEAFF.

V gene TRBV27 combines with J gene TRBJ1-2, with 7 bases identical to TRBD1. This CDR3 has 14 amino acids. Germline values: CDR1 MNHEY, CDR2 SMNVEV (reference sequence). V lost 6 bases to trimming and J lost 2 bases; unmatched junction nucleotides: 6. CDR3 sequence reads: CASRDPGQNYGYTF. The CDR3, as DNA: TGTGCCAGCAGGGATCCGGGACAGAACTATGGCTACACCTTC.

V and J are TRBV24-1 and TRBJ2-1, with TRBD2 identical over 9 bases. With 3 bases clipped from V and 7 bases from J, the junction kept 6 bases outside the gene matches. The CDR3 consists of 15 residues. Germline V gene lookup returns CDR1 KGHDR and CDR2 SFDVKD. The CDR3: CATSDPGLAYNEQFF. For the CDR3, the DNA is TGTGCCACCAGTGATCCGGGACTAGCTTATAATGAGCAGTTCTTC.

This clonotype has more than one count but fewer than ten. The genes are TRBV5-4 and TRBJ2-3; D is tentatively TRBD1 or TRBD2 (5 bases each). V gave up 5 bases and J gave up 6 bases, with 13 bases separating them. The CDR3 totals 13 residues. Germline V gives CDR1 SGHNT, CDR2 YYREEE (reference sequence). Here the CDR3 reads CASSSARGDTQYF. Written as DNA, the CDR3 is TGTGCCAGCAGTTCCGCGAGGGGCGATACGCAGTATTTT.

The chain has TRBV7-3 and TRBJ2-5; D may match TRBD1 or TRBD2 (5 bases each). Germline V gives CDR1 SGHTA, CDR2 FQGTGA. Trimming left V 1 base short and J 0 bases short, with 9 bases between. The CDR3 length is 15 residues. The CDR3 DNA follows: TGTGCCAGCAGCTTAAGTCGGGGCAACCAAGAGACCCAGTACTTC. Translating gives CASSLSRGNQETQYF.

CDR3 sequence (DNA): TGCAGTGCTAGATCCCCTTGGGACAGGGTTGGAAAGGATACGCAGTATTTT. Translated: CSARSPWDRVGKDTQYF. The rearrangement joins TRBV20-1 to TRBJ2-3; 9 bases map to TRBD1. There are 17 residues in the CDR3. CDR1 and CDR2 from the germline V gene are DFQATT and SNEGSKA (reference sequence). After removal of 2 bases from V and 6 bases from J, the junction contained 15 bases not matched to a gene.

The rearrangement links TRBV2 to TRBJ1-6; D remains unclear. CDR3 size: 18 residues. V lost 6 bases to trimming and J lost 6 bases, with 24 bases between them. Germline V gene data show CDR1 as SNHLY and CDR2 as FYNNEI. The chain's CDR3 is CASSYRLFDVLLNSPLHF. CDR3 nucleotides: TGTGCCAGCAGCTACCGGCTGTTCGACGTTTTACTTAATTCACCCCTCCACTTT. Supplemented by reference TRBV2 and TRBJ1-6, the full variable domain reads EPEVTQTPSHQVTQMGQEVILRCVPISNHLYFYWYRQILGQKVEFLVSFYNNEISEKSEIFDDQFSVERPDGSNFTLKIRSTKLEDSAMYFCASSYRLFDVLLNSPLHFGNGTRLTVT.

The chain has TRBV30 and TRBJ1-2; 10 nucleotides line up with TRBD1. The CDR3 extends over 14 amino acids. V trimming: 3 bases; J trimming: 1 base; junction bases outside the gene matches: 2. Germline V gene sequence: CDR1 GTSNPN, CDR2 SVGIG (reference sequence). In nucleotides, the CDR3 is TGTGCCTGGAGCGGACAGGGGGATAACTATGGCTACACCTTC. It encodes CAWSGQGDNYGYTF. Variable domain in full (rest from reference TRBV30 and TRBJ1-2): SQTIHQWPATLVQPVGSPLSLECTVEGTSNPNLYWYRQAAGRGLQLLFYSVGIGQISSEVPQNLSASRPQDRQFILSSKKLLLSDSGFYLCAWSGQGDNYGYTFGSGTRLTVV.

V is TRBV5-4 and J is TRBJ2-5, with D maybe TRBD1 (7 bases). The V end was cut by 1 base, the J end by 2 bases, with 15 bases between. The CDR3 loop spans 16 amino acids. CDR1 and CDR2 from the germline V gene are SGHNT and YYREEE (reference sequence). CDR3 residues: CASSLFRGEGQETQYF. In nucleotides, the CDR3 is TGTGCCAGCAGCTTGTTCAGGGGGGAAGGACAAGAGACCCAGTACTTC. Full variable domain (rest looked up from reference TRBV5-4 and TRBJ2-5): ETGVTQSPTHLIKTRGQQVTLRCSSQSGHNTVSWYQQALGQGPQFIFQYYREEENGRGNFPPRFSGLQFPNYSSELNVNALELDDSALYLCASSLFRGEGQETQYFGPGTRLLVL.

This clonotype has just a few counts. This rearrangement joins TRBV5-6 to TRBJ2-3; perhaps TRBD1 as D (6 bases). This CDR3 has 13 residues. CDR1 and CDR2 from the germline V gene are SGHDT and YYEEEE. Trimming took 4 bases from V and 3 from J, leaving 9 bases between them. CDR3 in DNA: TGTGCCAGCAGCGTGACAGGTACAGATACGCAGTATTTT. Translated, it gives CASSVTGTDTQYF.

This clonotype was seen just once. This sequence joins TRBV12-3 or TRBV12-4 and TRBJ1-1; a weak D match, TRBD1 (5 bases). The CDR3 has 15 amino acids. Trimming left V 2 bases short and J 5 bases short, with 15 bases between. In DNA, the CDR3 is TGTGCCAGCAGTTTAAGTGCAAGGGGATGGACTGAAGCTTTCTTT. Translation: CASSLSARGWTEAFF.

The table lists this clonotype with a few counts. V is TRBV6-5 and J is TRBJ1-6; the match to TRBD1 covers 8 bases. With V trimmed by 0 bases and J by 0 bases, 4 bases remained unmatched. The CDR3 covers 18 residues. Germline V gene sequence: CDR1 MNHEY, CDR2 SVGAGI. In DNA, the CDR3 is TGTGCCAGCAGTTACTCACGGACAGGGAGCTCCTATAATTCACCCCTCCACTTT. Translated, it gives CASSYSRTGSSYNSPLHF.

This clonotype has a handful of counts. The rearrangement joins TRBV19 to TRBJ1-6; 7 bases align to TRBD1. This CDR3 region has 14 residues. V was pared by 3 bases and J by 7 bases, with 3 bases of the junction left unmatched. In germline, CDR1 is LNHDA, CDR2 SQIVND (reference sequence). This chain's CDR3 is CASSMVRGNSPLHF. CDR3 nucleotide sequence: TGTGCCAGTAGTATGGTCAGGGGGAATTCACCCCTCCACTTT.

This chain links TRBV5-4 with TRBJ2-5, with 7 bases fitting TRBD1. The CDR3 extends over 17 amino acids. V was pared by 4 bases and J by 1 base, with 13 bases of the junction left unmatched. Germline V lookup: CDR1 SGHNT, CDR2 YYREEE (reference sequence). For the CDR3, the DNA is TGTGCCAGCAGCGTTCGACAGGGTAGGGTGTCCCAAGAGACCCAGTACTTC. Translated: CASSVRQGRVSQETQYF.

The V and J genes are TRBV3-1 and TRBJ2-5; D call uncertain. Per the germline V gene, CDR1 is LGHDT and CDR2 is YNNKEL (reference sequence). Trimming took off 3 bases at V and 13 bases at J, with 9 bases between the two ends. The CDR3 loop spans 10 amino acids. The CDR3 protein is CASSQEKVYF. CDR3 in DNA: TGTGCCAGCAGCCAGGAAAAGGTGTACTTC.

The rearrangement uses TRBV29-1 and TRBJ1-6; 9 bases are shared with TRBD1. CDR1 and CDR2 from the germline V gene are SQVTM and ANQGSEA. The CDR3 totals 13 residues. V was pared by 6 bases and J by 8 bases, with 5 bases of the junction left unmatched. The CDR3 DNA follows: TGCAGCGTAGGGACAGGGATGGATTCACCCCTCCACTTT. Translation gives CSVGTGMDSPLHF.

This clonotype was observed a handful of times. V usage is TRBV7-2 and J usage is TRBJ1-2; TRBD1 matches 8 bases. Germline trimming cut 0 bases from V and 6 bases from J; bases unmatched to any gene: 0. Germline loops: CDR1 SGHTA, CDR2 FQGNSA. The CDR3 runs to 13 residues. The CDR3, as DNA: TGTGCCAGCAGCTTAGCGACAGGGGATGGCTACACCTTC. Protein: CASSLATGDGYTF.

This clonotype was found a few times. This sequence joins TRBV19 and TRBJ2-3; either TRBD1 or TRBD2 may supply D (5 bases each). The CDR3 spans 20 residues. The V gene lost 1 base and the J gene lost 4 bases, with 27 bases spanning the gap. Germline V CDR1 and CDR2: LNHDA, SQIVND (reference sequence). The CDR3 region is CASSIGSAAGSEVLADTQYF. CDR3 sequence (DNA): TGTGCCAGTAGTATAGGATCAGCGGCAGGGAGCGAGGTACTAGCAGATACGCAGTATTTT.

This clonotype was seen a few times. This chain uses TRBV19 with TRBJ2-7; D remains ambiguous. V dropped 4 bases and J dropped 3 bases, with 10 bases sitting between them. There are 13 residues in the CDR3. The V gene's germline CDR1 is LNHDA and CDR2 SQIVND (reference sequence). CDR3 sequence: CASSNQAFYEQYF. The DNA of the CDR3 is TGTGCCAGTAGTAACCAGGCCTTCTACGAGCAGTACTTC.

A remark on this clonotype: The CDR3 does not close with the conserved phenylalanine or tryptophan, likely indicating a read error. The V call is TRBV24-1, the J call TRBJ1-1; 7 bases line up with TRBD1. CDR1 and CDR2 (germline): KGHDR, SFDVKD. V was pared by 5 bases and J by 10 bases, with 12 bases of the junction left unmatched. CDR3 length equals 14 residues. This CDR3 reads CATSATGGGRGAFY. The CDR3 coding sequence is TGTGCCACCAGTGCCACCGGAGGGGGCCGGGGAGCTTTCTAT.